Reported below is one TCR beta chain. No antigen is known for it. The input lacks base qualities; no much larger clone sits a single base away. This CDR3 is also generated by other DNA sequences in the sample. The entry originates in a study of blood T cell repertoires in COVID-19 (dated by TCRdb to the early 2020s). The study in broad terms: The collaborator samples originated in the United States, Italy and Spain and spanned the acute and convalescent phases of COVID-19. The material from the prospective study consisted of cDNA or gDNA derived from T cells, B-cell-depleted T cells, or PBMCs. Subjects who had been exposed to COVID-19, were actively infected with it, or had recovered from it provided the deeply sampled blood TCRbeta repertoires that made up the dataset. The repertoires were released in a freely available public database meant as a resource for research on the immune response to SARS-CoV-2. The samples were drawn from the first 160 participants of the ongoing ImmuneRACE study and from roughly 1,300 subjects provided by 6 global collaborators. Sample metadata almost always included a de-identified subject ID, COVID-19 status, age in years and sex. Where HLA class I and class II types were available, the types were taken from metadata supplied by the sample provider, not from assay-based typing. The research as a whole found: The quantity of clinical and demographic metadata differed by source and by participant and was supplied without curation.

The CDR3, cysteine through phenylalanine, is 14 amino acids long. Only CDR3 DNA is held: 42 bases, read in frame from base 1. Germline trimming: 1 base from V, 0 bases from J; junction bases outside gene matches: 0. CDR1 is given as LGHNA and CDR2 as YSLEER, both from the germline V gene. Each collaborating institution followed its own protocols to collect whole blood in K2EDTA tubes. Collaborator samples were shipped for TCRbeta analysis as frozen whole blood, isolated PBMCs, or DNA extracted from either sample type. TCRbeta CDR3 regions were amplified from genomic DNA using the immunoSEQ Assay, a bias-controlled multiplex PCR. The source study handled its data this way. Nucleated cell counts per sample were estimated from amplification of reference gene primers within the assay. To quantify the absolute abundance of each unique TCRbeta CDR3 rearrangement, sequence reads were collapsed and filtered. For each sample, productive Simpson clonality was calculated as the square root of Simpson's diversity index over productive rearrangements. Here the immuneACCESS table is served through TCRdb, limited to in-frame sequences with V and J called. Missing clones are a known gap in these copies; in checked studies unresolved V genes cover under half, and the rest lacks a known reason. Clone size and the V and J calls come from that table; the DNA yielded D and trimming. Recorded for this sample are just over 75,000 clones; 70% to 90% of them occurred a single time. The ten largest clones represent roughly 5.3% of the sample.

The specimen sequenced was peripheral blood. The chain joins TRBV4-3 to TRBJ2-7, with 7 middle bases fitting TRBD2. This clonotype was sampled from an elderly woman with active or convalescent COVID-19. The CDR3 loop reads CASSQGGGSYEQYF. The base sequence is TGCGCCAGCAGCCAAGGCGGGGGCTCCTACGAGCAGTACTTC.